The clone carrying this T cell receptor beta chain was seen more than once but under ten times. As yet, its antigen is unknown. V lost 4 bases, J lost 10 bases, and 9 bases stayed unmatched. CDR1 and CDR2 from the germline V gene are MNHGY and SAAAGT. This CDR3 region has 14 residues. A single record per CDR3 protein comes from TCRdb applying MiXCR to the reads. Here the sample spans roughly 800,000 distinct CDR3 sequences, approximately 32% being singletons. These data come from a study of T cell repertoires in cytomegalovirus infection. The receptor was isolated from a human donor in good health (CMV status not recorded). Some clones in this sample may be carry-over from other donors' samples. Sequenced here: cultured CD8+ T cells from PBMCs, sampled from culture after CMV antigen stimulation. The chain recombines TRBV6-8 with TRBJ1-5; 8 bases are shared with TRBD1. CDR3 bases: TGTGCCAGCAGTTTCCAGGGGGCCCCCGGCCCCCAGCATTTT. As protein: CASSFQGAPGPQHF.